This TCR beta chain was documented in a study of blood T cells in healthy people across ages. The table lists this clonotype with a count of one. As yet, its antigen is unknown. A J-beta primer mix and a sample-barcoded 5' primer were used in a second PCR of about 6 to 12 cycles. Every molecule of cDNA carried a tag from a template-switch adaptor with 12 random nucleotides. TCRdb re-called the 5' RACE reads with MiXCR, one entry per CDR3 protein. The sample has hundreds of thousands of distinct CDR3 sequences; roughly 32% are singletons. Every sample yielded at least 6.5 million isolated PBMCs. From germline, CDR1 is LNHNV and CDR2 YYDKDF (reference sequence). Unmatched junction bases numbered 6, after V lost 5 bases and J lost 0 bases. The CDR3 loop spans 15 amino acids. Study conclusions and caveats: Per million T cells, the diversity of TCR beta decreased roughly linearly as age advanced.

The J gene is TRBJ1-1, the V gene TRBV15; 7 bases agree with TRBD1. The receptor comes from an elderly woman in good health. The sample was blood. The CDR3 DNA follows: TGTGCCACCAGCCCCCGGGACAGAATGAACACTGAAGCTTTCTTT. This encodes CATSPRDRMNTEAFF.